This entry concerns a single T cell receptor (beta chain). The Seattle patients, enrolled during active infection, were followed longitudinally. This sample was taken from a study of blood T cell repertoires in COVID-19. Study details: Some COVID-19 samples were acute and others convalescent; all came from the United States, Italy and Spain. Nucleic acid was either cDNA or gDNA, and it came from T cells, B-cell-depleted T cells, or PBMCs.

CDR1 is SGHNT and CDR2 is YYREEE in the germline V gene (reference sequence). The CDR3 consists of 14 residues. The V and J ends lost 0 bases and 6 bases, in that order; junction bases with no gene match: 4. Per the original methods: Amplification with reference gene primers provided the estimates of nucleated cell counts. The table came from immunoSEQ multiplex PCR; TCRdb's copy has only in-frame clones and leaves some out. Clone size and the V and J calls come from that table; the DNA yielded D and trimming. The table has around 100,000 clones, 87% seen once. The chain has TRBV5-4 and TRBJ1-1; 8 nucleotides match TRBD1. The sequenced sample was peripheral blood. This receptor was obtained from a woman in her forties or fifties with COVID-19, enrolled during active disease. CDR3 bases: TGTGCCAGCAGCTTGGGGACAGGGAGCCCTGAAGCTTTCTTT. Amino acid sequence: CASSLGTGSPEAFF.